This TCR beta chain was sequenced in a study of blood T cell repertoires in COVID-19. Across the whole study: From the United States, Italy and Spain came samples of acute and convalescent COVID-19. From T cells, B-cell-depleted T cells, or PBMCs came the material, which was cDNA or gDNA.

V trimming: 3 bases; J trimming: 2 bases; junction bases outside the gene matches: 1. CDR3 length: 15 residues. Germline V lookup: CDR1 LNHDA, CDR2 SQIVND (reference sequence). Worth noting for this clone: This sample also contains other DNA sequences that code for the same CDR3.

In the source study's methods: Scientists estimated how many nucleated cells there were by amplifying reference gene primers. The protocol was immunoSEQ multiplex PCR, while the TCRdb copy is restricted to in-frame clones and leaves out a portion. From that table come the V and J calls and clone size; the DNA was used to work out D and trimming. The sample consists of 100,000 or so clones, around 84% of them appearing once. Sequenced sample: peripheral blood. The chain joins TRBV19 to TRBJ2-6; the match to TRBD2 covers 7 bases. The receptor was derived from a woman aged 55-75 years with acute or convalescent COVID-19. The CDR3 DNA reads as TGTGCCAGTAGTATGGGGAGGGCTGGGGCCAACGTCCTGACTTTC. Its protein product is CASSMGRAGANVLTF.